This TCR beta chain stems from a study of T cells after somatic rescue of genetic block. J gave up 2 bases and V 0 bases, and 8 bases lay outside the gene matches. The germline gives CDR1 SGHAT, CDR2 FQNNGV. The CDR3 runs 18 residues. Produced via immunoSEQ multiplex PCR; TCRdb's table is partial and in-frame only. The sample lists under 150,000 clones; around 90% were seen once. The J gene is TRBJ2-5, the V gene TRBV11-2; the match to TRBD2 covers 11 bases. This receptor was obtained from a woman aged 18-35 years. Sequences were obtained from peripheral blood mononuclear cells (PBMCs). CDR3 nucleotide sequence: TGTGCCAGCAGCTTAGAAGCCTTGGGACTAGCGGATCAAGAGACCCAGTACTTC. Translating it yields CASSLEALGLADQETQYF.